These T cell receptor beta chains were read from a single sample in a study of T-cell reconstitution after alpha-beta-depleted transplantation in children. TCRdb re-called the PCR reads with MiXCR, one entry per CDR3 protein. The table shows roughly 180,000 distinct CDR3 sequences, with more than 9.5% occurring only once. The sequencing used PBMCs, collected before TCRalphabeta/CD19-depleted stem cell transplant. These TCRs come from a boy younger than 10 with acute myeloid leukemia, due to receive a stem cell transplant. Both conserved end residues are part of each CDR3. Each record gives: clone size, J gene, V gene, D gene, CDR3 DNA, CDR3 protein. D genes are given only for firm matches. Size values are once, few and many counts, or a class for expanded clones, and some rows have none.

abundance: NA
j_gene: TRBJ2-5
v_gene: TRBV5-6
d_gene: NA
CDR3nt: TGTGCCAGCAGCTGGGGAGGTTCAGTCCCTCAAGAGACCCAGTACTTC
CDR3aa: CASSWGGSVPQETQYF

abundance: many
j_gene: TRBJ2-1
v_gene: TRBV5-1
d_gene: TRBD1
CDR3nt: TGCGCCAGCAGCACGACTACGCCGGGACAGGGATACAATGAGCAGTTCTTC
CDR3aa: CASSTTTPGQGYNEQFF

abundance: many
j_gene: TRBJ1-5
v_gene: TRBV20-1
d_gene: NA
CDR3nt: TGCAGTGCCTACTGGAGCTTTGGCAATCAGCCCCAGCATTTT
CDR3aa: CSAYWSFGNQPQHF

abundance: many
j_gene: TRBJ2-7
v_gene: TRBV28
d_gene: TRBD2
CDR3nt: TGTGCCAGCAGTTTCACTAGCGGATACGAGCAGTACTTC
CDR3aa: CASSFTSGYEQYF

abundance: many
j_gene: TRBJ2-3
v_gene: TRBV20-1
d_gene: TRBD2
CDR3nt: TGCAGTGCTAGAGAGGTTAGCGGGAGGGCCTGGAGTAGTACAGATACGCAGTATTTT
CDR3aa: CSAREVSGRAWSSTDTQYF

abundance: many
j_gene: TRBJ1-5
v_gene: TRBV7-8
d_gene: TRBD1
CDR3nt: TGTGCCAGCAGCTTAACAGGGGCACATTATAGCAATCAGCCCCAGCATTTT
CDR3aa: CASSLTGAHYSNQPQHF

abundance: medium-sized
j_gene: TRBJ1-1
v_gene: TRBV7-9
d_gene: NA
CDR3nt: TGTGCCAGCAGCTTCTCGAGCATGAACACTGAAGCTTTCTTT
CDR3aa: CASSFSSMNTEAFF

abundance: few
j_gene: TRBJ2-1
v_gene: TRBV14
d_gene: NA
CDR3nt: TGTGCCAGCAGCCCCCCCTTCGGCAAGGGAGACAATGAGCAGTTCTTC
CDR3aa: CASSPPFGKGDNEQFF

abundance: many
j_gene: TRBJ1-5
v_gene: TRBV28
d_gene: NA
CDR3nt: TGTGCCAGCAGTTGGCGGACAGTTCCTTTGAATCAGCCCCAGCATTTT
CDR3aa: CASSWRTVPLNQPQHF

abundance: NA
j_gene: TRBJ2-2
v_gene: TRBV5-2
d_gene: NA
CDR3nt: TGTGCCATGGGCCCCGAGGGCCGGGGGGCGACGAACACCGGGGAGCTGTTTTTT
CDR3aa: CAMGPEGRGATNTGELFF

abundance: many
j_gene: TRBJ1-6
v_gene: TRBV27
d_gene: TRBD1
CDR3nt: TGTGCCAGCAGTTTTTTCAGGGGGAATTCACCCCTCCACTTT
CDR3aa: CASSFFRGNSPLHF

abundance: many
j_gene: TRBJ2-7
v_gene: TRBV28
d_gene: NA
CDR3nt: TGTGCCAGCAGTTTAACCCTAGACCGCTTCTTGGACTACGAGCAGTACTTC
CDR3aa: CASSLTLDRFLDYEQYF

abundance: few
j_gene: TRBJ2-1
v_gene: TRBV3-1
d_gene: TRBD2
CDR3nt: TGTGCCACCTCCCAGGGACTAGCCGGGTTGTATGAGCAGTTCTTC
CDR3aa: CATSQGLAGLYEQFF

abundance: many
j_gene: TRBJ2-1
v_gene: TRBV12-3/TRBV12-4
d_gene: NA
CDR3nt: TGTGCCAGCAGTGTCTTCCGGGAGTCCCATGAGCAGTTCTTC
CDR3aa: CASSVFRESHEQFF

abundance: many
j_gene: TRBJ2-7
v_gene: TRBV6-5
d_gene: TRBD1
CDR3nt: TGTGCCAGCAGTTACAAAGTTGACAGGGGAAAGGTGAGCTACGAGCAGTACTTC
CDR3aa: CASSYKVDRGKVSYEQYF

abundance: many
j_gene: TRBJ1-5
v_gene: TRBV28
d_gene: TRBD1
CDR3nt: TGTGCCAGCAGTTTCTACCGGGACAGGGGAGGAGGGGGCAATCAGCCCCAGCATTTT
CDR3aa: CASSFYRDRGGGGNQPQHF

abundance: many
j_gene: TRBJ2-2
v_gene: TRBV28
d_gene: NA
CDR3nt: TGTGCCAGCAGCCAAGGAGGGGAGAGGGGGATCGGGGAGCTGTTTTTT
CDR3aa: CASSQGGERGIGELFF

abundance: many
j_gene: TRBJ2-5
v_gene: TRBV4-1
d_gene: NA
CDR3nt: TGCGCCAGCAGCCGTGGATTAGAGGGAGAGACCCAGTACTTC
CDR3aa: CASSRGLEGETQYF

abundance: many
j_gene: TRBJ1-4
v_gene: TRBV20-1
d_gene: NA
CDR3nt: TGCAGTGCTAGAGAGGACGGTTATGAAAAACTGTTTTTT
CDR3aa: CSAREDGYEKLFF

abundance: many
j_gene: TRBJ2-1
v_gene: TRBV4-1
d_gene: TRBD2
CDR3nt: TGCGCCAGCAGCGGCCTAGCGGGGGACGGTGAGCAGTTCTTC
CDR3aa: CASSGLAGDGEQFF

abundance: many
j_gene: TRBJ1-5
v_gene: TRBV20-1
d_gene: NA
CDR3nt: TGCAGTGCTAAGGGACACAACAATCAGCCCCAGCATTTT
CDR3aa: CSAKGHNNQPQHF

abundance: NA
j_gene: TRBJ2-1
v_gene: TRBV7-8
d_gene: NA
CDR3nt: TGTGCCAGCAGCAGGAATTCCTACAATGAGCAGTTCTTC
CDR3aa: CASSRNSYNEQFF

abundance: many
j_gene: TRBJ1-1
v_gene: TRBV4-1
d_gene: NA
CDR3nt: TGCGCCAGCAGCCAAGAAATGGGGAACACTGAAGCTTTCTTT
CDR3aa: CASSQEMGNTEAFF

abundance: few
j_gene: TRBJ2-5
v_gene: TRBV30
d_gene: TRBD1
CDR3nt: TGTGCCTGGAGTGTACAGGGGGAGACCCAGTACTTC
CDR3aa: CAWSVQGETQYF

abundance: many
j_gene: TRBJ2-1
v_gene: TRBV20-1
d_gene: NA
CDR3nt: TGCAGTGCGTTGGGGGCCTTGAACAATGAGCAGTTCTTC
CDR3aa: CSALGALNNEQFF

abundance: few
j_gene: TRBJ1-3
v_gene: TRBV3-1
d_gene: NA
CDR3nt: TGTGCCAGCAGCCAAGGGACAGTCCGCTCTGGAAACACCATATATTTT
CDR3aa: CASSQGTVRSGNTIYF

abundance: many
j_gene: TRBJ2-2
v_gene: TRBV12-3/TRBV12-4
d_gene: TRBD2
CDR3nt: TGTGCCAGCAGTTTCATACTAGCGGGAGGCGGGGAGCTGTTTTTT
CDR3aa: CASSFILAGGGELFF

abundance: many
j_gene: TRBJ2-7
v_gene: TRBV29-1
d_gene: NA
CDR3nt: TGCAGCGTACAAGGGCCGGGCGGATACGAGCAGTACTTC
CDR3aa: CSVQGPGGYEQYF

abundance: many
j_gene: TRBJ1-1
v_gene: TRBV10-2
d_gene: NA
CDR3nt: TGCGCCAGCAGTCCCCCAAGCGGAGGTGAAGCTTTCTTT
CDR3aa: CASSPPSGGEAFF

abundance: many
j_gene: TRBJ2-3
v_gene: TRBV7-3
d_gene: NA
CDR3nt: TGTGCCAGCAGCTCCCATAGCACAGATACGCAGTATTTT
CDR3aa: CASSSHSTDTQYF

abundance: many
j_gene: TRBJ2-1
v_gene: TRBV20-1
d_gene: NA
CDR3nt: TGCAGTGCTAGAGTTGCTAGCTCCTACAATGAGCAGTTCTTC
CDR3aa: CSARVASSYNEQFF

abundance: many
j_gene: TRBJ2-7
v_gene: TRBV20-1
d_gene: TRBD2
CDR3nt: TGCAGTGCTCCGCGCTTAGCGGGAACCTACGAGCAGTACTTC
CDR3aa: CSAPRLAGTYEQYF

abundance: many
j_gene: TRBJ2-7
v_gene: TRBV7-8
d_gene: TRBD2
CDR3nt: TGTGCCAGCAGCAACACAGCGGGAGCCTACGAGCAGTACTTC
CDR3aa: CASSNTAGAYEQYF

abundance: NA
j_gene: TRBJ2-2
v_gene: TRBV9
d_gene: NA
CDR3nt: TGTGCCAGCAGCGCCTTAGGAGCCACCACCGGTGAGCTGTTTTTT
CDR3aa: CASSALGATTGELFF

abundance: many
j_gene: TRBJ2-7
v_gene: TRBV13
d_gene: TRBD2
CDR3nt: TGTGCCAGCAGGCCAAGCGGGAGAAGGTACGAGCAGTACTTC
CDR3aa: CASRPSGRRYEQYF

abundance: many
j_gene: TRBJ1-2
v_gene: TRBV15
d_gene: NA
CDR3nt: TGTGCCACCAGCAGAGATAAATCCCCGGGACACTACGGCGGGAACTATGGCTACACCTTC
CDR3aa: CATSRDKSPGHYGGNYGYTF

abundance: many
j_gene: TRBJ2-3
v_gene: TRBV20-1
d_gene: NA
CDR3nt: TGCAGTGCGGCACAGGGAGGGAATACAGATACGCAGTATTTT
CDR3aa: CSAAQGGNTDTQYF

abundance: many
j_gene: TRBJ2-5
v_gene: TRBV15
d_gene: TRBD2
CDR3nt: TGTGCCACCAGCGACCGGGACTATCAAGAGACCCAGTACTTC
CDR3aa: CATSDRDYQETQYF

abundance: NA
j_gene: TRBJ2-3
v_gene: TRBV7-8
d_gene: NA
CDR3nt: TGTGCCAGCAGCTCGACGGGGGATACGCAGTATTTT
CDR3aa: CASSSTGDTQYF

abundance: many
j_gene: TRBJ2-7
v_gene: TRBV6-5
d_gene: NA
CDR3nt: TGTGCCAGCAGTTACTCGCGGGCGGGCTCCTACGAGCAGTACTTC
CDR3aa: CASSYSRAGSYEQYF

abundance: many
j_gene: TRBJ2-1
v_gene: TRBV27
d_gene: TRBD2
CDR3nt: TGTGCCAGCAGTTGGGGCCAGCGGGAGGTCCCAAATGAGCAGTTCTTC
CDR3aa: CASSWGQREVPNEQFF

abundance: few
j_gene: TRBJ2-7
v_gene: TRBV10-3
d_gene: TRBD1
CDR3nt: TGTGCCATCAGGAAGGGACAGGGCCTCTACGAGCAGTACTTC
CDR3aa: CAIRKGQGLYEQYF

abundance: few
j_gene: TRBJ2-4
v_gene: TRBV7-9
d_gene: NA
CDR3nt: TGTGCCAGCAGCTCGACTAGTTTAGCCAAAAACATTCAGTACTTC
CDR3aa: CASSSTSLAKNIQYF

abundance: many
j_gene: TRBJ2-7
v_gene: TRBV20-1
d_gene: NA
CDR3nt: TGCAGTGCTAGAGATCCCCGGGGAGAAATCTACGAGCAGTACTTC
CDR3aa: CSARDPRGEIYEQYF

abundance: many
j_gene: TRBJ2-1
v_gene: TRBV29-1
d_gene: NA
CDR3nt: TGCAGCGTGGGGGTGCTAGGGAAGGGTGAGCAGTTCTTC
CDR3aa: CSVGVLGKGEQFF

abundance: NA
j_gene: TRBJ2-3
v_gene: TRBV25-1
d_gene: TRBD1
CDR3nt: TGTGACAGCCGACAGGGGGCGACAGGTACGCAGTATTTT
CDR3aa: CDSRQGATGTQYF

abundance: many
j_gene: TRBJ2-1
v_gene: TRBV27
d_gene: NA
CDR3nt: TGTGCCAGCAGTTTCTTGGGGGGCAATGAGCAGTTCTTC
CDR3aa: CASSFLGGNEQFF

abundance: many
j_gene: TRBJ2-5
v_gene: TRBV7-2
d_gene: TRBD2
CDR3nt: TGTGCCAGCAGCTTATTAGGAGGGGAGGGGGAGACCCAGTACTTC
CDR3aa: CASSLLGGEGETQYF

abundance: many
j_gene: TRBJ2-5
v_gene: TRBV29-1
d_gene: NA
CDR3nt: TGCAGCGTTGGACAGGCAGCAGAGACCCAGTACTTC
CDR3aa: CSVGQAAETQYF

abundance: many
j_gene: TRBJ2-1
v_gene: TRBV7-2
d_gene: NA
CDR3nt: TGTGCCAGCAGCTTATCCGGGGGGACATACAATGAGCAGTTCTTC
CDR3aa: CASSLSGGTYNEQFF

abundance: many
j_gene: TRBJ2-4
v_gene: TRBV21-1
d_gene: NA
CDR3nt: TGTGCCAGCAGCAAAGGGGGGCAAGCCAAAAACATTCAGTACTTC
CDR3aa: CASSKGGQAKNIQYF

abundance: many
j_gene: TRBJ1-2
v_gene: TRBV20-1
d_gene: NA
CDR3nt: TGCAGTGCTAGACCGGGACCGAGCTATGGCTACACCTTC
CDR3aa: CSARPGPSYGYTF

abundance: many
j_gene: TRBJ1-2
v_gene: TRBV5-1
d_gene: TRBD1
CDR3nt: TGCGCCAGCAGCCTAGGGACAGGGGTCGGCTACACCTTC
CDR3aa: CASSLGTGVGYTF

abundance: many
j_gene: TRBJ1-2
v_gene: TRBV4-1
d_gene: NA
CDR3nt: TGCGCCAGCAGCCAAGAGTGGGCGGGGGCAAGAACCTTC
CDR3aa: CASSQEWAGARTF

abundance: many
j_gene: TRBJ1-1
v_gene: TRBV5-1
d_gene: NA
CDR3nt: TGCGCCAGCAGCTTGGAAGTTGTCGGGGCGGGGACTGAAGCTTTCTTT
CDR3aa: CASSLEVVGAGTEAFF

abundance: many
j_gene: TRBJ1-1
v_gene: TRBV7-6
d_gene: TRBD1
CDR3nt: TGTGCCAGCAGCCGAGACAGGGGGCTCTCTGAAGCTTTCTTT
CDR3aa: CASSRDRGLSEAFF

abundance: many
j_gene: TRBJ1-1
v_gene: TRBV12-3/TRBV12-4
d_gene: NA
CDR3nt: TGTGCCAGCAGAGCACGCGGGGGGGATGAAGCTTTCTTT
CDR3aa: CASRARGGDEAFF